This TCR beta chain was observed in a study of blood T cell repertoires in COVID-19. Method: immunoSEQ multiplex PCR; TCRdb's copy keeps in-frame clones and lacks some. In the table there are some 220,000 clones, 75% to 85% of which are singletons. Germline V lookup: CDR1 KGHDR, CDR2 SFDVKD. The V end was cut by 3 bases, the J end by 0 bases, with 11 bases between. This CDR3 spans 17 amino acids. The sequencing input was peripheral blood. The chain recombines TRBV24-1 with TRBJ2-6; tentatively, D is TRBD1 (6 bases). The TCR originated in a woman in her 70s with COVID-19, enrolled during active disease. CDR3 in amino acids: CATSDRMTGSGANVLTF. For the CDR3, the DNA is TGTGCCACCAGTGATCGAATGACAGGCTCTGGGGCCAACGTCCTGACTTTC.